This T cell receptor (beta chain) was sequenced in a study of a mutant IDH1 vaccine in newly diagnosed glioma. The time point: week 47, end of study. All doses held 300 ug of mutant IDH1 20-mer peptide, with topical imiquimod. This CDR3 comprises 13 residues. Germline values: CDR1 SGHTA, CDR2 FQGNSA. The V gene end was trimmed by 3 bases and the J gene end by 5 bases; junction bases not matched to a gene: 1. Sequencing was performed with immunoSEQ multiplex PCR; in TCRdb, only in-frame clones are kept and a portion is missing. The sample consists of around 50,000 clones, roughly 61% of them appearing once. Notes on this clone: Its antigen is currently unknown.

The starting material was peripheral blood mononuclear cells (PBMCs), obtained from a glioma patient whose treatment included an IDH1 peptide vaccine. This sequence joins TRBV7-2 and TRBJ2-5; 9 bases are shared with TRBD2. This receptor was taken from a man aged 40-55 years with glioma. Some clones in this sample may be carry-over from other donors' samples. The CDR3: CASSFGLAETQYF. Written as DNA, the CDR3 is TGTGCCAGCAGCTTTGGACTAGCGGAGACCCAGTACTTC.